The entry below describes one TCR beta chain. Its antigen is still unknown. The record originates from a study of T cell repertoires and HLA-DP antigens. Study background: Alloreactive CD4+ T cells targeted HLA-DP on transduced HeLa. One stimulator alloantigen differed from self by one groove amino acid; the other by ten. Study-level results: Average cumulative frequency of previously undetected clones was roughly 36% against one allele and 45% to 65% against the other.

The PCR primers covered 54 TRBV and 13 TRBJ segments. TCRdb keeps only in-frame clones here, not all; method: immunoSEQ multiplex PCR. This sample carries around 90,000 clones, approximately 86% of them seen once, and the ten largest clones take approximately 1.5%. The CDR3 contains 17 residues. The germline V gene encodes CDR1 MGHRA and CDR2 YSYEKL. V dropped 4 bases and J dropped 0; count of bases not matched to a gene: 9. The TCR originated in a man over 45 in good health and CMV-seronegative. The sample taken for sequencing was CD4+ T cells from PBMCs. J is TRBJ1-2 and V is TRBV4-1; 9 positions match TRBD1. The CDR3, as DNA: TGCGCCAGCAGCCGTAGCTCCGGGACAGGGTCTAACTATGGCTACACCTTC. Translating it yields CASSRSSGTGSNYGYTF.